These 23 T cell receptor beta chains share one sample of origin, sequenced in a study of radiotherapy plus CTLA-4 blockade in lung cancer. Sequenced by immunoSEQ multiplex PCR; TCRdb stores in-frame clones only, minus some. The sample comprises around 45,000 clones, approximately 76% of which are singletons, and more than 6.5% rests with the top ten. This material consisted of peripheral blood, taken from a patient treated with radiotherapy plus ipilimumab. The receptors come from a human donor with non-small cell lung cancer who had stable disease on radiotherapy plus ipilimumab.

The chain recombines TRBV19 with TRBJ1-1; D may be TRBD1 (5 bases). The V and J ends lost 5 bases and 6 bases respectively, with 13 bases between them. The CDR3 covers 13 residues. Germline-derived CDR1 and CDR2 are LNHDA and SQIVND (reference sequence). This CDR3 reads CASSRDLTAEAFF. CDR3 nucleotides: TGTGCCAGTAGTCGGGACTTGACGGCTGAAGCTTTCTTT.

By sample share, this clone is medium-sized (0.01 to 0.1%). The chain couples TRBV11-3 to TRBJ2-2; no clear D. CDR3 size: 12 residues. The germline V gene encodes CDR1 SGHNT and CDR2 YENEEA. The germline V and J ends were trimmed by 5 bases and 3 bases, with 4 bases remaining between them. CDR3 amino acids: CASSLHTGELFF. CDR3 bases: TGTGCCAGCAGCCTACACACCGGGGAGCTGTTTTTT.

The J gene is TRBJ1-2, the V gene TRBV5-4; D is unclear. CDR1 is SGHNT, CDR2 YYREEE, per germline (reference sequence). CDR3 size: 14 residues. Trimming took 0 bases from V and 3 from J, leaving 9 bases between them. The CDR3 region is CASSLDGGYYGYTF. CDR3 DNA: TGTGCCAGCAGCTTGGACGGCGGGTACTATGGCTACACCTTC.

The CDR3 bases are TGTGCCAGCATGGGAGGGACACTGAACTATGGCTACACCTTC. Protein: CASMGGTLNYGYTF. The chain recombines TRBV25-1 with TRBJ1-2, with D possibly matching TRBD1 (6 bases). Germline V gene lookup returns CDR1 MGHDK and CDR2 SYGVNS. The CDR3 has 14 residues. The V gene lost 7 bases and the J gene lost 2 bases, with 14 bases spanning the gap.

The CDR3 nucleotides are TGTGCCAGCCGAGGCCCTACAGGGAACACCGGGGAGCTGTTTTTT. It translates to CASRGPTGNTGELFF. V is TRBV14 and J is TRBJ2-2; weak D call: TRBD1 (5 bases). The CDR3 has 15 amino acids. The ends were cut back, 8 bases at V and 1 base at J, with 14 bases in the middle. The V gene's germline CDR1 is SGHDN and CDR2 FVKESK.

This rearrangement joins TRBV30 to TRBJ2-2, with a possible D match to TRBD1 (6 bases). Germline V lookup: CDR1 GTSNPN, CDR2 SVGIG (reference sequence). The CDR3 has 14 residues. V gave up 0 bases and J gave up 6 bases, with 11 bases separating them. This chain's CDR3 is CAWSVARGSGELFF. DNA for the CDR3: TGTGCCTGGAGTGTAGCGAGGGGGTCCGGGGAGCTGTTTTTT.

This clone appeared a few times. This chain uses TRBV6-1 with TRBJ2-7, with D hard to call. Trimming left V 7 bases short and J 0 bases short, with 4 bases between. This CDR3 comprises 11 residues. Germline CDR1 MNHNS, CDR2 SASEGT. CDR3 in amino acids: CASTLSYEQYF. In DNA, the CDR3 is TGTGCCAGCACCCTCTCCTACGAGCAGTACTTC.

J is TRBJ1-2 and V is TRBV9; 10 positions agree with TRBD1. The ends lost 2 bases at V and 2 bases at J; junction bases unmatched: 0. The germline CDR1 and CDR2 sequences are SGDLS and YYNGEE. This CDR3 region has 14 residues. The CDR3 DNA sequence: TGTGCCAGCAGCGTGGGACAGGGGAACTATGGCTACACCTTC. This codes for CASSVGQGNYGYTF.

The chain joins TRBV4-1 to TRBJ1-6; no clear D gene. CDR1 is MGHRA and CDR2 is YSYEKL in the germline V gene. CDR3 length equals 13 residues. The ends were cut back, 0 bases at V and 9 bases at J, with 6 bases in the middle. As DNA, the CDR3 is TGCGCCAGCAGCCAAGATGAGGGTTCACCCCTCCACTTT. Protein sequence: CASSQDEGSPLHF.

For this clone: The sample holds other DNA sequences that translate to the same CDR3. This CDR3 reads CASSANSDAAYEQYV. CDR3 DNA: TGTGCCAGCAGTGCTAACTCCGATGCGGCCTACGAGCAGTACGTC. The chain recombines TRBV28 with TRBJ2-7, with unresolved D. In germline, CDR1 is MDHEN, CDR2 SYDVKM. CDR3 size: 15 residues. Trimming took off 5 bases at V and 2 bases at J, with 16 bases between the two ends.

V usage is TRBV6-1 and J usage is TRBJ1-5; no definite D call. CDR3 length: 13 amino acids. The germline V and J ends were trimmed by 8 bases and 1 base, with 9 bases remaining between them. The germline gives CDR1 MNHNS, CDR2 SASEGT. For the CDR3, the DNA is TGTGCCAGCCAAGGGCAGAGCAATCAGCCCCAGCATTTT. It specifies CASQGQSNQPQHF.

The chain uses TRBV4-1 and TRBJ1-1; D remains unclear. Germline lookup yields CDR1 MGHRA and CDR2 YSYEKL. Trimming cost V 3 bases and J 2 bases, with 16 bases left between them. CDR3 length: 16 amino acids. In DNA form, the CDR3 reads TGCGCCAGCAGCCAGGATCTGAGGGTGTATAACACTGAAGCTTTCTTT. It specifies CASSQDLRVYNTEAFF.

V usage is TRBV5-6 and J usage is TRBJ1-1; 7 bases align to TRBD1. Germline values: CDR1 SGHDT, CDR2 YYEEEE. CDR3 length: 15 amino acids. V lost 6 bases and J lost 1; bases outside the gene matches: 9. The CDR3 DNA follows: TGTGCCAGCATCGACGGGAGGGGGCGGAACACTGAAGCTTTCTTT. Encoded protein: CASIDGRGRNTEAFF.

This sequence joins TRBV7-9 and TRBJ1-2; maybe TRBD1 (6 bases). Trimming pared 4 bases from V and 7 bases from J, leaving 13 bases between. Germline CDR1 reads SEHNR; CDR2 reads FQNEAQ (reference sequence). The CDR3 has 13 amino acids. In DNA form, the CDR3 reads TGTGCCAGCAGCTCGCACACAGGGAGTGGCTACACCTTC. This codes for CASSSHTGSGYTF. Looking up the rest from reference TRBV7-9 and TRBJ1-2 gives the full variable domain: DTGVSQNPRHKITKRGQNVTFRCDPISEHNRLYWYRQTLGQGPEFLTYFQNEAQLEKSRLLSDRFSAERPKGSFSTLEIQRTEQGDSAMYLCASSSHTGSGYTFGSGTRLTVV.

By proportion, this clone is medium-sized (0.01 to 0.1%). The chain couples TRBV7-9 to TRBJ1-1; D possibly corresponds to TRBD1 (6 bases). This CDR3 has 14 amino acids. CDR1 SEHNR and CDR2 FQNEAQ come from the germline V gene (reference sequence). Trimming cost V 2 bases and J 3 bases, with 10 bases left between them. The CDR3 region is CASSLSRGHTEAFF. CDR3 sequence (DNA): TGTGCCAGCAGCTTATCCAGGGGCCACACTGAAGCTTTCTTT.

The genes are TRBV6-1 and TRBJ1-3, with D possibly TRBD1 on 5 matching bases. The CDR3 has 15 residues. V gave up 6 bases and J gave up 0 bases, with 12 bases separating them. CDR1 is MNHNS, CDR2 SASEGT, per germline. The CDR3 spells CASRARGISGNTIYF. Here the CDR3 DNA reads TGTGCCAGCAGGGCCCGGGGGATCTCTGGAAACACCATATATTTT.

J is TRBJ2-7 and V is TRBV6-6; possibly TRBD1 or TRBD2 for D (5 bases each). This CDR3 comprises 15 residues. The germline gives CDR1 MNHNY, CDR2 SVGAGI (reference sequence). The ends were cut back, 0 bases at V and 6 bases at J, with 15 bases in the middle. The DNA for the CDR3 is TGTGCCAGCAGTTACTCGGCCAGGGCGGGTCTCGAGCAGTACGTC. Amino acid sequence: CASSYSARAGLEQYV.

This clone was seen only once. V is TRBV6-1 and J is TRBJ1-5; D is possibly TRBD1 (5 bases). The V end was cut by 4 bases, the J end by 3 bases, with 19 bases between. This CDR3 has 17 amino acids. Germline loops: CDR1 MNHNS, CDR2 SASEGT. CDR3 DNA: TGTGCCAGCAGTGTACTTTCTACAGGATCCCTCAATCAGCCCCAGCATTTT. It encodes CASSVLSTGSLNQPQHF.

The V and J genes are TRBV9 and TRBJ2-3; 8 nucleotides agree with TRBD2. Germline V gene sequence: CDR1 SGDLS, CDR2 YYNGEE. Unmatched junction bases numbered 17, after V lost 6 bases and J lost 5 bases. The CDR3 runs to 17 residues. Here the CDR3 reads CASTERPGLGAEDTQYF. Written as DNA, the CDR3 is TGTGCCAGCACTGAGCGTCCGGGACTAGGAGCTGAAGATACGCAGTATTTT.

The chain carries TRBV29-1 and TRBJ2-5; a weak D match, TRBD2 (5 bases). Germline V gene sequence: CDR1 SQVTM, CDR2 ANQGSEA. The CDR3 runs to 11 residues. V was shortened by 7 bases and J by 4 bases, with 10 bases between the two germline ends. The DNA of the CDR3 is TGCAGCGAGAACGAGGGAGAGACCCAGTACTTC. Its translation is CSENEGETQYF.

This sequence joins TRBV2 and TRBJ1-1; D possibly corresponds to TRBD1 (6 bases). Deletions cut 6 bases from V and 5 bases from J, with 19 bases between. The CDR3 sequence is 15 residues long. Germline V gives CDR1 SNHLY, CDR2 FYNNEI. CDR3 coding DNA: TGTGCCAGCAGAGTAGATCAGGGGCCAGGGACTGAAGCTTTCTTT. Residues: CASRVDQGPGTEAFF.

The V gene is TRBV19, the J gene TRBJ1-4; D is unresolved. Germline V gene sequence: CDR1 LNHDA, CDR2 SQIVND (reference sequence). V gave up 7 bases and J gave up 8 bases, with 11 bases separating them. The length of the CDR3 is 12 residues. The CDR3 DNA reads TGTGCCAGTAACGTGAGAAAGGAAAAACTGTTTTTT. Its translation: CASNVRKEKLFF.

The chain couples TRBV19 to TRBJ1-1, with 8 bases lining up with TRBD1. This CDR3 region has 14 residues. Germline lookup yields CDR1 LNHDA and CDR2 SQIVND (reference sequence). Trimming took 6 bases from V and 4 from J; bases not matched to a gene: 7. The CDR3: CASRSDRDATEAFF. The CDR3 bases are TGTGCCAGTAGATCGGACAGGGATGCCACTGAAGCTTTCTTT.